The 11 T cell receptor beta chains given below trace back to one sample, sequenced in a study of CD8 T cells in Susac syndrome. With random hexamers, reverse transcription was performed on about 0.45 to 1 ug of RNA. TCRdb redid the calling of the immunoSEQ multiplex PCR reads with MiXCR, one entry per CDR3 protein. The sample records about 250,000 distinct CDR3 sequences, 90% to 95% being singletons. The material sequenced was CD4+ T cells from PBMCs. These TCRs come from a human donor with multiple sclerosis.

The rearrangement uses TRBV12-3 or TRBV12-4 and TRBJ2-6; D perhaps matches TRBD2 (6 bases). The length of the CDR3 is 13 residues. V shed 8 bases and J shed 3 bases, with 8 bases lying between them. CDR3 protein: CASGRNGANVLTF. The CDR3 bases are TGTGCCAGCGGGAGGAATGGGGCCAACGTCCTGACTTTC.

This clonotype was detected once. The V call is TRBV11-2, the J call TRBJ1-5; D is unresolved. Germline-derived CDR1 and CDR2 are SGHAT and FQNNGV. V lost 3 bases and J 6 bases, leaving 9 bases between the germline ends. The CDR3 loop spans 13 amino acids. Here the CDR3 DNA reads TGTGCCAGCAGCTTTATGTCTGGTCAGCCCCAGCATTTT. Translated: CASSFMSGQPQHF.

The chain recombines TRBV7-8 with TRBJ2-7; tentative D call: TRBD2 (5 bases). The length of the CDR3 is 13 residues. Trimming removed 5 bases at V and 0 bases at J, with 8 bases between. Germline-derived CDR1 and CDR2 are SGHVS and FQNEAQ. CDR3 sequence: CASSPSSSYEQYV. CDR3 coding DNA: TGTGCCAGCAGCCCTAGCAGCTCCTACGAGCAGTACGTC.

The chain couples TRBV12-3 or TRBV12-4 to TRBJ2-3; D gene ambiguous. The V and J ends lost 6 bases and 7 bases respectively, with 11 bases between them. The CDR3 runs to 12 residues. This chain's CDR3 is CASSRAEHTQYF. As DNA, the CDR3 is TGTGCCAGCAGCCGAGCTGAACATACGCAGTATTTT.

V usage is TRBV4-2 and J usage is TRBJ1-5; possibly TRBD1 for D (5 bases). Per the germline V gene, CDR1 is LGHNA and CDR2 is YNFKEQ. This CDR3 region has 14 residues. Trimming pared 2 bases from V and 7 bases from J, leaving 12 bases between. Here the CDR3 reads CASSQYPGHQPQHF. Written as DNA, the CDR3 is TGTGCCAGCAGCCAATACCCAGGGCACCAGCCCCAGCATTTT.

The chain links TRBV12-3 or TRBV12-4 to TRBJ2-3, with TRBD2 as a possible D gene (5 bases). This CDR3 contains 13 residues. V dropped 6 bases and J dropped 2 bases, with 9 bases sitting between them. The CDR3 DNA follows: TGTGCCAGCAGGCCCGGGAACACAGATACGCAGTATTTT. It codes for CASRPGNTDTQYF.

The rearrangement joins TRBV29-1 to TRBJ1-2; 10 positions match TRBD1. Germline CDR1 and CDR2: SQVTM and ANQGSEA. The length of the CDR3 is 14 residues. Germline trimming cut 3 bases from V and 4 bases from J; bases unmatched to any gene: 5. The CDR3 is CSVDDRDRGYGYTF. The CDR3 DNA follows: TGCAGCGTTGACGACCGGGACAGGGGCTATGGCTACACCTTC.

J is TRBJ1-4 and V is TRBV20-1, with D unclear. This CDR3 is 19 amino acids long. V lost 4 bases to trimming and J lost 7 bases, with 31 bases between them. Germline-derived CDR1 and CDR2 are DFQATT and SNEGSKA (reference sequence). CDR3 nucleotide sequence: TGCAGTGCTACCCGAATTCTTGGACGGACCCATCAAGACCTTGAAAAACTGTTTTTT. It is translated as CSATRILGRTHQDLEKLFF.

This sequence joins TRBV30 and TRBJ2-3, with 8 bases aligning to TRBD2. Germline CDR1 GTSNPN, CDR2 SVGIG (reference sequence). The trim removed 3 bases at V and 3 bases at J, leaving 2 bases unmatched. CDR3 length: 13 residues. CDR3 region: CAWRVAGTDTQYF. CDR3 bases: TGTGCCTGGAGGGTAGCGGGAACAGATACGCAGTATTTT.

This sequence joins TRBV29-1 and TRBJ2-1, with 11 bases aligning to TRBD2. The trim removed 3 bases at V and 8 bases at J, leaving 3 bases unmatched. The CDR3 totals 13 residues. The germline gives CDR1 SQVTM, CDR2 ANQGSEA. CDR3 sequence reads: CSVDTSGSDEQFF. The CDR3 bases are TGCAGCGTTGACACTAGCGGGAGCGATGAGCAGTTCTTC.

V usage is TRBV20-1 and J usage is TRBJ1-2, with TRBD1 as a possible D gene (5 bases). The germline V gene encodes CDR1 DFQATT and CDR2 SNEGSKA (reference sequence). V was clipped by 4 bases and J by 4 bases, with 13 bases between them. CDR3 length: 13 amino acids. CDR3 sequence reads: CSANQGRSYGYTF. The CDR3 DNA is TGCAGTGCTAACCAGGGTCGATCCTATGGCTACACCTTC.